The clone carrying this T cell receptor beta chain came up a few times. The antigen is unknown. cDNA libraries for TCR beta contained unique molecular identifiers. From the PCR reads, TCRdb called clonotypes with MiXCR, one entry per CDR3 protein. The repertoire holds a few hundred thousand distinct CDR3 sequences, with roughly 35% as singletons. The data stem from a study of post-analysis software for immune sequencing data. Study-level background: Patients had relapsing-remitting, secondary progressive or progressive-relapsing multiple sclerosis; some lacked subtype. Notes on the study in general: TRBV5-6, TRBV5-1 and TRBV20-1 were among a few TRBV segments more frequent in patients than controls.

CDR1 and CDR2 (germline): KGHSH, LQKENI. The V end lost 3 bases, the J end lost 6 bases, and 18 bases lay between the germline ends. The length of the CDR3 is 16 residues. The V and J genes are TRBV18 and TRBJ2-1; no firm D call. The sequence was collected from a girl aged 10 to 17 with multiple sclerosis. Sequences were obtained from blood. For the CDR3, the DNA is TGTGCCAGCTCACCGCCCCCTTTTGACCTTCGCAATGAGCAGTTCTTC. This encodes CASSPPPFDLRNEQFF.